A single T cell receptor (beta chain) is shown here with its context. The germline gives CDR1 KGHSH, CDR2 LQKENI. There are 13 residues in the CDR3. V lost 3 bases and J 0 bases, leaving 5 bases between the germline ends. These data are taken from a study of blood T cell repertoires in COVID-19. In the study overall: Samples taken during acute and convalescent COVID-19 were collected in the United States, Italy and Spain. PBMCs, B-cell-depleted T cells, or T cells were the source of the cDNA or gDNA that made up the material.

The table came from immunoSEQ multiplex PCR; TCRdb's copy has only in-frame clones and leaves some out. The profile covers under 250,000 clones, with about 80% appearing a single time and around 3.3% taken by the ten largest. Participants, 18 to 89 years old, spanned 24 US areas. Source material: PBMCs or T cells enriched from blood (not recorded which). This TCR was recovered from a middle-aged woman who had been exposed to COVID-19. The chain employs TRBV18 and TRBJ1-1; the D is unclear. The CDR3 sequence is CASSPSLNTEAFF. The CDR3 DNA sequence: TGTGCCAGCTCACCCAGTTTGAACACTGAAGCTTTCTTT.